The next 24 T cell receptor beta chains were all read from a single sample in a study of T-cell reconstitution after alpha-beta-depleted transplantation in children. Construction of the TCRbeta library involved unique molecular identifiers. In TCRdb, the PCR reads were re-called with MiXCR into one record per CDR3 protein. The sample holds approximately 430,000 distinct CDR3 sequences, about 16% seen once. The source was PBMCs, mostly from graft donor cells, collected 360 days after TCRalphabeta/CD19-depleted stem cell transplant. Every receptor here comes from a boy younger than two who had a stem cell transplant for Wiskott-Aldrich syndrome, so the T cells may come from the graft donor.

This clonotype is medium-sized by share. Germline and junction disagree at one end, which may indicate a read error. The chain employs TRBV5-1 and TRBJ2-1, with TRBD2 matching 13 bases. This CDR3 has 15 amino acids. CDR1 and CDR2 (germline): SGHRS, YFSETQ. CDR3 DNA sequence: TGTGCCAGCAGCCTGGGACTAGCGGGATACAATGAGCAGTTCTTC. It yields the protein CASSLGLAGYNEQFF.

This clonotype was counted many times. This sequence joins TRBV12-3 or TRBV12-4 and TRBJ2-7; the D is unclear. CDR3 length equals 13 residues. Deletions cut 7 bases from V and 1 base from J, with 11 bases between. The CDR3 loop is CASTQTDSYEQYF. CDR3 nucleotides: TGTGCCAGCACCCAGACCGATTCCTACGAGCAGTACTTC.

This clonotype was found many times. The chain has TRBV12-3 or TRBV12-4 and TRBJ2-1; D is undetermined. CDR3 size: 14 residues. The V and J ends lost 3 bases and 2 bases respectively, with 8 bases between them. The CDR3 DNA sequence: TGTGCCAGCAGTTTTGCCAGTACCTACAATGAGCAGTTCTTC. Protein: CASSFASTYNEQFF.

This clonotype has more than one count but fewer than ten. The rearrangement links TRBV4-2 to TRBJ1-6; 7 positions match TRBD1. Germline values: CDR1 LGHNA, CDR2 YNFKEQ. The CDR3 loop spans 18 amino acids. V trimming: 1 base; J trimming: 3 bases; junction bases outside the gene matches: 9. The CDR3 DNA follows: TGTGCCAGCAGCCAAGTGGGCGTAAGGACAGGCTATAATTCACCCCTCCACTTT. Translated, it gives CASSQVGVRTGYNSPLHF.

This clonotype was detected only once. The chain uses TRBV4-3 and TRBJ2-7; D is undetermined. Trimming removed 2 bases at V and 2 bases at J, with 10 bases between. The CDR3 is 14 residues long. Germline assignment: CDR1 LGHNA and CDR2 YSLEER. CDR3 nucleotides: TGCGCCAGCAGCCAAACAAAAGATCCCTACGAGCAGTACTTC. Protein sequence: CASSQTKDPYEQYF.

The V and J genes are TRBV20-1 and TRBJ2-3; TRBD1 aligns across 7 bases. Germline V gene lookup returns CDR1 DFQATT and CDR2 SNEGSKA (reference sequence). V shed 5 bases, J shed 6 bases, and the junction held 11 bases outside the gene matches. The CDR3 loop spans 14 amino acids. CDR3 sequence reads: CSALGQDLADTQYF. The CDR3 DNA is TGCAGTGCTCTTGGACAGGATTTAGCCGATACGCAGTATTTT.

The chain joins TRBV20-1 to TRBJ2-7; D not resolved. The CDR3 contains 12 residues. The germline CDR1 and CDR2 sequences are DFQATT and SNEGSKA (reference sequence). V shed 3 bases and J shed 2 bases, with 8 bases lying between them. Here the CDR3 DNA reads TGCAGTGCTAGTACTGATGCCTACGAGCAGTACTTC. It yields the protein CSASTDAYEQYF.

The chain combines TRBV7-9 with TRBJ2-3; D possibly corresponds to TRBD1 (6 bases). This CDR3 comprises 16 residues. Trimming pared 2 bases from V and 7 bases from J, leaving 19 bases between. CDR1 and CDR2 (germline): SEHNR, FQNEAQ (reference sequence). CDR3 sequence (DNA): TGTGCCAGCAGCTTATCTCATAGGACAGCCAGGCATACGCAGTATTTT. It specifies CASSLSHRTARHTQYF.

This clonotype has ten or more counts. This chain joins TRBV4-1 and TRBJ2-6; D may be TRBD1 or TRBD2 (5 bases each). The CDR3 runs to 16 residues. V was pared by 1 base and J by 4 bases, with 11 bases between. Looked up from germline, CDR1 is MGHRA and CDR2 is YSYEKL. CDR3 sequence: CASSQVQGRGANVLTF. CDR3 bases: TGCGCCAGCAGCCAAGTTCAGGGACGAGGGGCCAACGTCCTGACTTTC.

The chain carries TRBV7-6 and TRBJ2-3, with a possible D match to TRBD2 (5 bases). Germline V lookup: CDR1 SGHVS, CDR2 FNYEAQ. V was pared by 1 base and J by 9 bases, with 17 bases between. This CDR3 spans 15 amino acids. In DNA, the CDR3 is TGTGCCAGCAGCTTAGGAACACAAAGCGGTACCACGCAGTATTTT. Translation gives CASSLGTQSGTTQYF.

This clonotype was detected only a few times. Here the CDR3 reads CSVPRIGRGSYEQYF. The CDR3 bases are TGCAGTGTCCCAAGAATAGGGAGGGGTTCCTACGAGCAGTACTTC. J is TRBJ2-7 and V is TRBV20-1; TRBD2 aligns across 7 bases. The V segment lost 7 bases and the J segment 1 base; nucleotides outside the gene matches: 13. CDR3 length: 15 amino acids. Germline V gene sequence: CDR1 DFQATT, CDR2 SNEGSKA (reference sequence).

This clonotype has ten or more counts. J is TRBJ2-5 and V is TRBV14; D remains ambiguous. This CDR3 region has 13 residues. Germline V gives CDR1 SGHDN, CDR2 FVKESK. Trimming pared 1 base from V and 2 bases from J, leaving 5 bases between. CDR3 nucleotides: TGTGCCAGCAGCCAAGGGGCTCAAGAGACCCAGTACTTC. It specifies CASSQGAQETQYF.

The chain couples TRBV28 to TRBJ2-1, with D uncertain. Germline V lookup: CDR1 MDHEN, CDR2 SYDVKM. This CDR3 comprises 14 residues. Trimming shortened V by 1 base and J by 4 bases, and 8 bases separated the two germline ends. The chain's CDR3 is CASSLFSLYNEQFF. DNA for the CDR3: TGTGCCAGCAGTTTATTCAGTTTGTACAATGAGCAGTTCTTC.

This clonotype was seen repeatedly, ten times or more. The gene calls are TRBV6-1 and TRBJ2-5, with 11 bases aligning to TRBD2. There are 17 residues in the CDR3. Germline lookup yields CDR1 MNHNS and CDR2 SASEGT. V dropped 6 bases and J dropped 7; count of bases not matched to a gene: 16. CDR3 residues: CASSEPRAGLAVRTQYF. For the CDR3, the DNA is TGTGCCAGCAGCGAGCCCCGCGCGGGACTAGCGGTACGGACCCAGTACTTC.

The chain combines TRBV24-1 with TRBJ2-1, with 9 bases matching TRBD1. J lost 8 bases, V lost 4 bases, and 11 bases had no gene match. The CDR3 length is 16 residues. Germline lookup yields CDR1 KGHDR and CDR2 SFDVKD. CDR3 nucleotide sequence: TGTGCCACCAGTGACCCCGGGACAGGGATTTGGGATGAGCAGTTCTTC. Translating it yields CATSDPGTGIWDEQFF.

The gene calls are TRBV24-1 and TRBJ2-1; the D gene is possibly TRBD2 (7 bases). The CDR3 consists of 14 residues. V lost 9 bases and J 2 bases, leaving 13 bases between the germline ends. Germline loops: CDR1 KGHDR, CDR2 SFDVKD. CDR3: CATGGGAPYNEQFF. CDR3 sequence (DNA): TGTGCCACCGGGGGGGGGGCCCCCTACAATGAGCAGTTCTTC.

This clonotype was found a few times. The genes are TRBV6-5 and TRBJ2-5; 8 nucleotides align to TRBD2. V was clipped by 7 bases and J by 5 bases; unmatched bases: 9. CDR3 length equals 14 residues. Per germline, CDR1 MNHEY and CDR2 SVGAGI. CDR3 protein: CASKPSGGQETQYF. The CDR3 region has the DNA TGTGCCAGCAAGCCCTCGGGAGGGCAGGAGACCCAGTACTTC.

This clonotype was counted between two and nine times. V gene TRBV4-3 combines with J gene TRBJ2-1; unclear D gene. This CDR3 spans 15 amino acids. The V and J ends lost 0 bases and 6 bases respectively, with 12 bases between them. CDR1 and CDR2 from the germline V gene are LGHNA and YSLEER. CDR3 protein: CASSQDTSYLNEQFF. DNA for the CDR3: TGCGCCAGCAGCCAAGATACTTCCTACCTCAATGAGCAGTTCTTC.

The chain combines TRBV18 with TRBJ2-3; tentative D call: TRBD1 (6 bases). The germline V and J ends were trimmed by 2 bases and 6 bases, with 15 bases remaining between them. Germline CDR1 and CDR2: KGHSH and LQKENI. The CDR3 spans 15 residues. The DNA of the CDR3 is TGTGCCAGCTCACCAGACAGGCCTGTAGGGGATACGCAGTATTTT. Translated: CASSPDRPVGDTQYF. Drawing the rest from reference TRBV18 and TRBJ2-3, the complete variable domain is NAGVMQNPRHLVRRRGQEARLRCSPMKGHSHVYWYRQLPEEGLKFMVYLQKENIIDESGMPKERFSAEFPKEGPSILRIQQVVRGDSAAYFCASSPDRPVGDTQYFGPGTRLTVL.

The rearrangement links TRBV5-1 to TRBJ2-1, with D unclear. Trimming stripped 0 bases from V and 0 bases from J, with 7 bases between. From germline, CDR1 is SGHRS and CDR2 YFSETQ. The CDR3 totals 15 residues. CDR3 sequence (DNA): TGCGCCAGCAGCTTGGGCAGACTCTCCTACAATGAGCAGTTCTTC. It codes for CASSLGRLSYNEQFF.

V is TRBV10-3 and J is TRBJ2-7; weak D call: TRBD1 (6 bases). Trimming cost V 11 bases and J 6 bases, with 20 bases left between them. Germline V gene sequence: CDR1 ENHRY, CDR2 SYGVKD. CDR3 length: 13 amino acids. The CDR3 here is CAPGRTVDGEQYF. In DNA form, the CDR3 reads TGTGCCCCCGGAAGGACAGTGGATGGCGAGCAGTACTTC.

The chain is built from TRBV7-6 and TRBJ2-2; D ambiguous. This CDR3 contains 15 residues. Trimming left V 0 bases short and J 0 bases short, with 5 bases between. The germline V gene has CDR1 SGHVS and CDR2 FNYEAQ. The CDR3, as DNA: TGTGCCAGCAGCTTAGCGCCTACGAACACCGGGGAGCTGTTTTTT. The encoded protein is CASSLAPTNTGELFF.

The CDR3 DNA is TGTGCCAGCTCTGATGTGAGGCGCACAGATACGCAGTATTTT. Translation gives CASSDVRRTDTQYF. This rearrangement joins TRBV6-1 to TRBJ2-3, with D uncertain. The V and J ends lost 8 bases and 1 base respectively, with 13 bases between them. There are 14 residues in the CDR3. Germline assignment: CDR1 MNHNS and CDR2 SASEGT.

V usage is TRBV7-2 and J usage is TRBJ2-5; TRBD2 is a possible D gene (5 bases). V was clipped by 0 bases and J by 5 bases, with 10 bases between them. The germline V gene has CDR1 SGHTA and CDR2 FQGNSA. This CDR3 contains 14 residues. The CDR3 region has the DNA TGTGCCAGCAGCTTAGCGGGAAGGAGGGAGACCCAGTACTTC. Translated, it gives CASSLAGRRETQYF.